Presented here are 21 T cell receptor beta chains from one specimen sequenced in a study of cytomegalovirus exposure and HLA in healthy donors. PCR involved 60 Vbeta and 13 Jbeta primers. Some clones are missing from TCRdb's copy, which holds only in-frame ones; the method was immunoSEQ multiplex PCR. The sample lists some 98,000 clones; more than 60% were seen once. Material: PBMCs. These receptors were collected from a man aged 50 to 59 in good health and CMV-seronegative.

The chain employs TRBV6-5 and TRBJ1-2; D gene uncertain. The CDR3 has 15 amino acids. The germline V gene has CDR1 MNHEY and CDR2 SVGAGI. Trimming left V 7 bases short and J 2 bases short, with 17 bases between. The CDR3 loop reads CASTRTSDSNYGYTF. In DNA, the CDR3 is TGTGCCAGCACCAGAACCTCGGACTCAAACTATGGCTACACCTTC.

In this sample, this clone turned up a few times. The chain is built from TRBV6-5 and TRBJ2-7, with 12 positions matching TRBD1. The ends lost 4 bases at V and 5 bases at J; junction bases unmatched: 3. Germline assignment: CDR1 MNHEY and CDR2 SVGAGI. This CDR3 has 14 amino acids. CDR3 region: CASSSGTGGDEQYF. Here the CDR3 DNA reads TGTGCCAGCAGTTCCGGGACAGGGGGCGACGAGCAGTACTTC.

This clone came up a few times. As DNA, the CDR3 is TGTGCCAGCAGCCCCGAGCGGGGGTCGTTAGAACAGTACTTC. Translated, it gives CASSPERGSLEQYF. The chain recombines TRBV7-2 with TRBJ2-7; TRBD2 matches 8 bases. Germline loops: CDR1 SGHTA, CDR2 FQGNSA. The CDR3 extends over 14 amino acids. V was pared by 5 bases and J by 10 bases, with 13 bases of the junction left unmatched. Together with reference TRBV7-2 and TRBJ2-7, the CDR3 gives the full variable domain: GAGVSQSPSNKVTEKGKDVELRCDPISGHTALYWYRQSLGQGLEFLIYFQGNSAPDKSGLPSDRFSAERTGGSVSTLTIQRTQQEDSAVYLCASSPERGSLEQYFGPGTRLTVT.

The chain links TRBV4-3 to TRBJ2-1, with 9 bases aligning to TRBD2. The CDR3 has 15 amino acids. The J segment lost 10 bases and the V segment lost 1 base, leaving 8 bases of the junction unmatched. Per germline, CDR1 LGHNA and CDR2 YSLEER. The CDR3 sequence: CASSQVASGVQEQFF. DNA of the CDR3: TGCGCCAGCAGCCAAGTGGCTAGCGGGGTTCAGGAGCAGTTCTTC.

This clone was seen only a few times. CDR3 DNA: TGCGCCAGCAGTGGGGGGGGTGAGACTGAAGCTTTCTTT. This sequence encodes CASSGGGETEAFF. V usage is TRBV5-1 and J usage is TRBJ1-1, with D tentatively TRBD1 (5 bases). Trimming shortened V by 5 bases and J by 5 bases, and 13 bases separated the two germline ends. Germline values: CDR1 SGHRS, CDR2 YFSETQ. The CDR3 length is 13 residues.

The chain links TRBV7-2 to TRBJ2-5; 10 bases are a match to TRBD2. This CDR3 region has 14 residues. V lost 8 bases to trimming and J lost 5 bases; unmatched junction nucleotides: 8. CDR1 and CDR2 (germline): SGHTA, FQGNSA. The DNA for the CDR3 is TGTGCCAGCCACGGAGCGGGGGGGCGGGAGACCCAGTACTTC. Translated: CASHGAGGRETQYF. Variable domain in full (rest from reference TRBV7-2 and TRBJ2-5): GAGVSQSPSNKVTEKGKDVELRCDPISGHTALYWYRQSLGQGLEFLIYFQGNSAPDKSGLPSDRFSAERTGGSVSTLTIQRTQQEDSAVYLCASHGAGGRETQYFGPGTRLLVL.

In its sample, this clone was seen a few times. The chain is built from TRBV2 and TRBJ2-1, with 8 bases fitting TRBD2. This CDR3 has 16 residues. Germline loops: CDR1 SNHLY, CDR2 FYNNEI. V shed 1 base and J 1 base; nucleotides not matched to a gene: 3. CDR3 sequence: CASSEEAGGSYNEQFF. The CDR3 coding sequence is TGTGCCAGCAGTGAAGAGGCGGGGGGATCCTACAATGAGCAGTTCTTC.

The chain employs TRBV5-1 and TRBJ2-3; TRBD1 might be the D (5 bases). The CDR3 loop spans 12 amino acids. Germline V CDR1 and CDR2: SGHRS, YFSETQ. The V gene lost 7 bases and the J gene lost 3 bases, with 9 bases spanning the gap. The CDR3 DNA follows: TGCGCCAGCTGGGGCGGTACAGATACGCAGTATTTT. As protein: CASWGGTDTQYF.

This chain connects TRBV19 to TRBJ2-2; D possibly corresponds to TRBD1 (5 bases). V was clipped by 11 bases and J by 2 bases, with 15 bases between them. CDR1 is LNHDA, CDR2 SQIVND, per germline (reference sequence). The CDR3 is 14 amino acids. CDR3 loop: CAARKGINTGELFF. The DNA of the CDR3 is TGTGCCGCGCGAAAGGGGATAAACACCGGGGAGCTGTTTTTT.

The chain joins TRBV6-5 to TRBJ1-1; TRBD1 agrees at 7 bases. The germline CDR1 and CDR2 sequences are MNHEY and SVGAGI. J was trimmed by 5 bases and V by 7 bases; bases with no gene match: 10. This CDR3 region has 14 residues. The CDR3 region is CASTKTGLRTEAFF. Here the CDR3 DNA reads TGTGCCAGCACCAAGACAGGGCTCAGGACTGAAGCTTTCTTT.

The V and J genes are TRBV29-1 and TRBJ2-7; D is uncertain. There are 15 residues in the CDR3. Germline V gene data show CDR1 as SQVTM and CDR2 as ANQGSEA. The V gene lost 4 bases and the J gene lost 3 bases, with 19 bases spanning the gap. CDR3 sequence reads: CSVGVIAGLSYEQYF. CDR3 bases: TGCAGCGTTGGAGTCATAGCCGGATTGAGCTACGAGCAGTACTTC.

This chain connects TRBV30 to TRBJ1-5, with TRBD1 matching over 9 bases. Germline lookup yields CDR1 GTSNPN and CDR2 SVGIG (reference sequence). CDR3 length: 13 residues. With V trimmed by 5 bases and J by 4 bases, 3 bases remained unmatched. The CDR3 DNA sequence: TGTGCCTGGGGGGACAGGGTAAATCAGCCCCAGCATTTT. Residues: CAWGDRVNQPQHF.

The chain recombines TRBV5-5 with TRBJ1-2, with 7 bases that match TRBD1. CDR1 is SGHKS and CDR2 is YYEKEE in the germline V gene (reference sequence). The CDR3 extends over 16 amino acids. V shed 6 bases and J 3 bases; nucleotides not matched to a gene: 14. This chain's CDR3 is CASIPQPGQPDYGYTF. Here the CDR3 DNA reads TGTGCCAGCATACCCCAACCGGGACAGCCAGACTATGGCTACACCTTC.

This clone has a handful of counts. The rearrangement joins TRBV14 to TRBJ2-5, with TRBD1 as a possible D gene (8 bases). Germline values: CDR1 SGHDN, CDR2 FVKESK. The CDR3 loop spans 17 amino acids. The germline V and J ends were trimmed by 4 bases and 5 bases, with 23 bases remaining between them. The CDR3 coding sequence is TGTGCCAGCAGCCTGCAGGGACAGGCCGACGGGGGGGAGACCCAGTACTTC. Its protein is CASSLQGQADGGETQYF. Drawing the rest from reference TRBV14 and TRBJ2-5, the complete variable domain is EAGVTQFPSHSVIEKGQTVTLRCDPISGHDNLYWYRRVMGKEIKFLLHFVKESKQDESGMPNNRFLAERTGGTYSTLKVQPAELEDSGVYFCASSLQGQADGGETQYFGPGTRLLVL.

This clone was detected only once. V gene TRBV4-3 combines with J gene TRBJ1-4, with D perhaps matching TRBD1 (5 bases). Trimming took off 1 base at V and 3 bases at J, with 12 bases between the two ends. This CDR3 comprises 16 residues. CDR1 and CDR2 (germline): LGHNA, YSLEER. CDR3 in DNA: TGCGCCAGCAGCCAAGGCAGGGCGGTGGCTAATGAAAAACTGTTTTTT. Translated: CASSQGRAVANEKLFF.

The chain joins TRBV7-2 to TRBJ1-6; D not resolved. This CDR3 region has 17 residues. Germline CDR1 is SGHTA and CDR2 is FQGNSA. Deletions cut 5 bases from V and 7 bases from J, with 21 bases between. This CDR3 reads CASSQRGLANSNSPLHF. Here the CDR3 DNA reads TGTGCCAGCAGCCAAAGAGGGTTAGCGAATTCGAATTCACCCCTCCACTTT.

In this sample, this clone turned up once. The V call is TRBV7-9, the J call TRBJ1-3; TRBD1 matches at 10 bases. Germline CDR1 is SEHNR and CDR2 is FQNEAQ (reference sequence). Trimming at V came to 3 bases and at J to 7 bases, leaving 0 bases not matched to a gene. The CDR3 covers 13 residues. CDR3 amino acids: CASSLGQGNTIYF. For the CDR3, the DNA is TGTGCCAGCAGCTTGGGACAGGGGAACACCATATATTTT.

V and J are TRBV7-9 and TRBJ1-1; 9 nucleotides line up with TRBD1. The length of the CDR3 is 14 residues. V gave up 5 bases and J gave up 4 bases; unmatched junction bases: 5. Germline values: CDR1 SEHNR, CDR2 FQNEAQ (reference sequence). The CDR3 DNA sequence: TGTGCCAGCAGCCAGGGACAGGGAGGCACTGAAGCTTTCTTT. Protein product: CASSQGQGGTEAFF.

The chain uses TRBV15 and TRBJ2-1; the D gene is possibly TRBD2 (6 bases). Trimming pared 3 bases from V and 3 bases from J, leaving 9 bases between. The V gene's germline CDR1 is LNHNV and CDR2 YYDKDF (reference sequence). This CDR3 has 14 amino acids. CDR3: CATSSPGGYNEQFF. Here the CDR3 DNA reads TGTGCCACCAGCAGCCCCGGGGGCTACAATGAGCAGTTCTTC.

The V and J genes are TRBV11-2 and TRBJ2-7, with TRBD1 matching 7 bases. Germline V lookup: CDR1 SGHAT, CDR2 FQNNGV. The ends lost 5 bases at V and 7 bases at J; junction bases unmatched: 11. This CDR3 comprises 14 residues. The CDR3 loop is CASSQSGTVTEQYF. The CDR3 DNA reads as TGTGCCAGCAGCCAATCCGGGACAGTGACTGAGCAGTACTTC.

The chain has TRBV19 and TRBJ2-7, with a tentative D call TRBD1 (5 bases). In germline, CDR1 is LNHDA, CDR2 SQIVND (reference sequence). The CDR3 is 13 residues long. The ends were cut back, 11 bases at V and 5 bases at J, with 19 bases in the middle. CDR3 nucleotide sequence: TGTGCCGGCAGCCCGGCAGGGCCACACGAGCAGTACTTC. This encodes CAGSPAGPHEQYF.